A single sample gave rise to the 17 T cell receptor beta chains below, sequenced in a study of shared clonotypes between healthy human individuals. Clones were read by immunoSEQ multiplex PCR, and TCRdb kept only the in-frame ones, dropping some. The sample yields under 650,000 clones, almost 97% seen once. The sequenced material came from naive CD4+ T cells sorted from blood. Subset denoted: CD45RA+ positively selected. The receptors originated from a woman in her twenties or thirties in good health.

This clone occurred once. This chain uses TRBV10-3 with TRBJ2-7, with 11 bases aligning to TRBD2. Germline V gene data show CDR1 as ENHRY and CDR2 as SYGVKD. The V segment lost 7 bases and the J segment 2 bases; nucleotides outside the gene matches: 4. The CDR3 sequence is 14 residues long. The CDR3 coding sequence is TGTGCCATCACCCGACTAGCGGGAACCTACGAGCAGTACTTC. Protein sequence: CAITRLAGTYEQYF.

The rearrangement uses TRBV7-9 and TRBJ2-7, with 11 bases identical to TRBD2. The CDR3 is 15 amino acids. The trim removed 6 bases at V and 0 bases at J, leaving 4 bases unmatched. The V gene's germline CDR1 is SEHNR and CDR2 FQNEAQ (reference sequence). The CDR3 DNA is TGTGCCAGCAGTCTAGCGGGAGGACCCTCCTACGAGCAGTACTTC. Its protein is CASSLAGGPSYEQYF.

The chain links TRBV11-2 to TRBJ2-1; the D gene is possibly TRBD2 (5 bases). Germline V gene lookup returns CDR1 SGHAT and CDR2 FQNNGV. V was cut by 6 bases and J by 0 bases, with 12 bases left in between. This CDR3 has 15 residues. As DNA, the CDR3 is TGTGCCAGCAGTCCCAGCGGATACTCCTACAATGAGCAGTTCTTC. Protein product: CASSPSGYSYNEQFF. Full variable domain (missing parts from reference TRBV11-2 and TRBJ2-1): EAGVAQSPRYKIIEKRQSVAFWCNPISGHATLYWYQQILGQGPKLLIQFQNNGVVDDSQLPKDRFSAERLKGVDSTLKIQPAKLEDSAVYLCASSPSGYSYNEQFFGPGTRLTVL.

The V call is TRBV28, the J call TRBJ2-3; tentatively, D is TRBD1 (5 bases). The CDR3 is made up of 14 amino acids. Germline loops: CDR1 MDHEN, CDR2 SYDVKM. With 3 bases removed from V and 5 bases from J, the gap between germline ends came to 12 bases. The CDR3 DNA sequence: TGTGCCAGCAGTTTTGTGGGGCAGGGAGATACGCAGTATTTT. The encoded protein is CASSFVGQGDTQYF.

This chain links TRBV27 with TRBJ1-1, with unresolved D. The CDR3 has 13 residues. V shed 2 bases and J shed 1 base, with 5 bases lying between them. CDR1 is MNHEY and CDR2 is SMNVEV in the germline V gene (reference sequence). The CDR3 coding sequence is TGTGCCAGCAGTTTAACCAAGAACACTGAAGCTTTCTTT. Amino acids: CASSLTKNTEAFF.

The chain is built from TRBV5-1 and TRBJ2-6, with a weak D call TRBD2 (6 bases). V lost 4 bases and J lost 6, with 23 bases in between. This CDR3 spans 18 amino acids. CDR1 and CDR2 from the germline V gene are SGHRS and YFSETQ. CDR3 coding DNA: TGCGCCAGCAGCCGGGGGACGGTAGGGGCGGTGTCGGCCAACGTCCTGACTTTC. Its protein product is CASSRGTVGAVSANVLTF. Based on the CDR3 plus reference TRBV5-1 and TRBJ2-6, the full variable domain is KAGVTQTPRYLIKTRGQQVTLSCSPISGHRSVSWYQQTPGQGLQFLFEYFSETQRNKGNFPGRFSGRQFSNSRSEMNVSTLELGDSALYLCASSRGTVGAVSANVLTFGAGSRLTVL.

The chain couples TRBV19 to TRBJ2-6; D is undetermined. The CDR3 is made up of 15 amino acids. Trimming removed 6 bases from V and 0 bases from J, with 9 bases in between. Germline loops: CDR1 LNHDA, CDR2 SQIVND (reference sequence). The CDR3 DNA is TGTGCCAGTAGCCGGCTCGTCTCTGGGGCCAACGTCCTGACTTTC. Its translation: CASSRLVSGANVLTF. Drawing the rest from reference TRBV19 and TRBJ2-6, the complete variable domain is DGGITQSPKYLFRKEGQNVTLSCEQNLNHDAMYWYRQDPGQGLRLIYYSQIVNDFQKGDIAEGYSVSREKKESFPLTVTSAQKNPTAFYLCASSRLVSGANVLTFGAGSRLTVL.

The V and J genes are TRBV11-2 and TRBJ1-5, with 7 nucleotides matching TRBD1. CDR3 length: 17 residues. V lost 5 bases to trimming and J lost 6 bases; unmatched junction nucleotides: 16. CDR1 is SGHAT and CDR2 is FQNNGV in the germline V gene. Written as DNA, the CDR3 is TGTGCCAGCAGCAACTCTCCGTCGAGGGGGCTTGGTCAGCCCCAGCATTTT. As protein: CASSNSPSRGLGQPQHF.

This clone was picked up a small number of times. Here the CDR3 reads CASSPPAGRRGYTF. The DNA for the CDR3 is TGTGCCAGCAGTCCCCCCGCGGGGCGGCGGGGCTACACCTTC. The V gene is TRBV28, the J gene TRBJ1-2; D may be TRBD1 (5 bases). The germline V gene has CDR1 MDHEN and CDR2 SYDVKM. Trimming left V 5 bases short and J 8 bases short, with 18 bases between. The CDR3 sequence is 14 residues long.

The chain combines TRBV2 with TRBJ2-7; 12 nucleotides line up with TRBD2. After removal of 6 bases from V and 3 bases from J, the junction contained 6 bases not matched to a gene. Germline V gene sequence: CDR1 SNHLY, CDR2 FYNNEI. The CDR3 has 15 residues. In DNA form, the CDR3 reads TGTGCCAGCAGAGCGACTAGCGGGGGAATCTACGAGCAGTACTTC. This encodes CASRATSGGIYEQYF.

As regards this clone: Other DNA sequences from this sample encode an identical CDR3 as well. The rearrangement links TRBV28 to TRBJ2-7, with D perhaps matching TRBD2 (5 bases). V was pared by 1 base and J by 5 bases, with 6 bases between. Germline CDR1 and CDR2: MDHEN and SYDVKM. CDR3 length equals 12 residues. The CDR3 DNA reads TGTGCCAGCAGTTTATTGGGAGACGAGCAGTACTTC. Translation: CASSLLGDEQYF.

This CDR3 is CASSKGGASGNTIYF. CDR3 sequence (DNA): TGCGCCAGCAGCAAAGGGGGCGCATCAGGAAACACCATATATTTT. The V call is TRBV5-1, the J call TRBJ1-3; TRBD1 matches 7 bases. The CDR3 spans 15 residues. CDR1 is SGHRS and CDR2 is YFSETQ in the germline V gene. The V gene end was trimmed by 4 bases and the J gene end by 4 bases; junction bases not matched to a gene: 8.

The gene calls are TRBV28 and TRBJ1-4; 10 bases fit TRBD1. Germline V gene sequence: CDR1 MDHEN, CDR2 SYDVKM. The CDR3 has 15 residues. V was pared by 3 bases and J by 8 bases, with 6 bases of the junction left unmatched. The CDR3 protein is CASSFPDRGGEKLFF. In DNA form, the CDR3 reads TGTGCCAGCAGTTTCCCGGACAGGGGGGGAGAAAAACTGTTTTTT. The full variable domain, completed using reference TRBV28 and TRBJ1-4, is DVKVTQSSRYLVKRTGEKVFLECVQDMDHENMFWYRQDPGLGLRLIYFSYDVKMKEKGDIPEGYSVSREKKERFSLILESASTNQTSMYLCASSFPDRGGEKLFFGSGTQLSVL.

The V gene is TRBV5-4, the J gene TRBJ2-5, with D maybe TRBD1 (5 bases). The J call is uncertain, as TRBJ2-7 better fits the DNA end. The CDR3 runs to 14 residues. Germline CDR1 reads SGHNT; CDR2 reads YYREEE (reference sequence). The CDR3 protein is CASSSPGNPYEQYF. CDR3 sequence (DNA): TGTGCCAGCAGTTCACCAGGGAATCCCTACGAGCAGTACTTC.

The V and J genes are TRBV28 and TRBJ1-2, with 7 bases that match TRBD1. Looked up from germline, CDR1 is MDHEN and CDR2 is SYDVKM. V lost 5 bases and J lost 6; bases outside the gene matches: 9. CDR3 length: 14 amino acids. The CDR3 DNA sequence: TGTGCCAGCAGTGTCGGGGACAGATGGGATGGCTACACCTTC. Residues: CASSVGDRWDGYTF.

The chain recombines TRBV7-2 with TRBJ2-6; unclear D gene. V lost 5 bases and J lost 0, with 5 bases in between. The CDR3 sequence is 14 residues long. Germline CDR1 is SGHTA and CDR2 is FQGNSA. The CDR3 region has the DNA TGTGCCAGCAGCAAGAGCTCTGGGGCCAACGTCCTGACTTTC. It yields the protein CASSKSSGANVLTF.

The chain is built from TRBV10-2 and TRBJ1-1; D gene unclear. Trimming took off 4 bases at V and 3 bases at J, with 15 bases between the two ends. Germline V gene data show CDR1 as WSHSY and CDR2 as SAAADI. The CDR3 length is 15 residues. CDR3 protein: CASSGAKTWDTEAFF. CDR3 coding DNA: TGCGCCAGCAGTGGGGCTAAGACTTGGGACACTGAAGCTTTCTTT.